This TCR beta chain came from a study of CD8 T cells in Susac syndrome. In contrast to the negatively isolated CD8+ and CD4+ T cells, TEMRA cells were FACS-enriched. With random hexamers, reverse transcription was performed on roughly 0.45 to 1 ug of RNA. TCRdb re-called the immunoSEQ multiplex PCR reads with MiXCR, one entry per CDR3 protein. The sample has about 130,000 distinct CDR3 sequences; more than 90% are singletons. The V and J ends lost 5 bases and 0 bases respectively, with 10 bases between them. This CDR3 is 15 amino acids long. Germline CDR1 is SGHTA and CDR2 is FQGNSA. The receptor's source is a human donor in good health. The V call is TRBV7-2, the J call TRBJ2-2; D possibly corresponds to TRBD1 (6 bases). Sequenced: CD4+ T cells from PBMCs. The CDR3 nucleotides read TGTGCCAGCAGCCAGGGGACCACGAACACCGGGGAGCTGTTTTTT. This translates into CASSQGTTNTGELFF.